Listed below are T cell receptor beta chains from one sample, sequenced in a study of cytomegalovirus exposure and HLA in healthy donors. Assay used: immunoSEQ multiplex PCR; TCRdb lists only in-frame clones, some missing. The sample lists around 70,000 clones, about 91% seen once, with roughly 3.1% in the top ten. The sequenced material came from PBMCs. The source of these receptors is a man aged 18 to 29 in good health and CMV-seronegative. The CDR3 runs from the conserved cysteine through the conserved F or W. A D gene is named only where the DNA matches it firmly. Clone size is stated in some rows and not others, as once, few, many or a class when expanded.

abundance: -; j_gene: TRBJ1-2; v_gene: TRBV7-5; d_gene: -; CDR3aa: CARRYDRGDYGYTF; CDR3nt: TGTGCCAGAAGATATGACCGGGGGGACTATGGCTACACCTTC
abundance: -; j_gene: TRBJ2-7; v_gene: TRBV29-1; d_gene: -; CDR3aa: CSVESGVGYEQYF; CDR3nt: TGCAGCGTTGAATCGGGGGTAGGGTACGAGCAGTACTTC
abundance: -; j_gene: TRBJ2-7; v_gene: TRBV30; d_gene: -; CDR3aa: CAWSVSPGYEQYF; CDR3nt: TGTGCCTGGAGTGTTAGCCCCGGGTACGAGCAGTACTTC
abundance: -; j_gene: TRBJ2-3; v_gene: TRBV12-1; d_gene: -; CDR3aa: CASSFVHTSTDTQYF; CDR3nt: TGTGCCAGCAGCTTTGTCCATACTAGCACAGATACGCAGTATTTT
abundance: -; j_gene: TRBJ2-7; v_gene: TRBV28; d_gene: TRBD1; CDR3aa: CASSFGQGAGEQYF; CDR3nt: TGTGCCAGCAGCTTTGGACAGGGGGCGGGGGAGCAGTACTTC
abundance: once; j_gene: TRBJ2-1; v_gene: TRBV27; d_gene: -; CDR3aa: CASSLSGSVYNEQFF; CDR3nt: TGTGCCAGCAGTTTATCCGGGAGTGTGTACAATGAGCAGTTCTTC
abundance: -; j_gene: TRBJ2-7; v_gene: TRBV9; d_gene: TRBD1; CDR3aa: CASSVTGGAGYEQYF; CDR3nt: TGTGCCAGCAGCGTGACAGGGGGCGCAGGCTACGAGCAGTACTTC
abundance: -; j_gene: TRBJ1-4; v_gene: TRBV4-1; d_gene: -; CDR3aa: CASSRLATNEKLFF; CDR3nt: TGCGCCAGCAGTCGTCTTGCAACTAATGAAAAACTGTTTTTT
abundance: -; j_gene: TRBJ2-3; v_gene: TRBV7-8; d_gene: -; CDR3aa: CASSLHNTDTQYF; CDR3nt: TGTGCCAGCAGCCTCCACAACACAGATACGCAGTATTTT
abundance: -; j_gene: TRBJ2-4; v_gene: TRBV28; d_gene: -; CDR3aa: CASSFLSGFSNIQYF; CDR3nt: TGTGCCAGCAGTTTTCTATCCGGGTTTAGCAACATTCAGTACTTC
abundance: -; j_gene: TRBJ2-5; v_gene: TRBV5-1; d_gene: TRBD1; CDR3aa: CASRYPGQGANLETQYF; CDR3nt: TGCGCCAGCCGATATCCGGGACAGGGGGCCAACTTGGAGACCCAGTACTTC
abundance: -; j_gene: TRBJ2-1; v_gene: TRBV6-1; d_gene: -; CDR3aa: CASSDPTSARIKEQFF; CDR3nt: TGTGCCAGCAGTGATCCCACTAGTGCCCGCATTAAGGAGCAGTTCTTC
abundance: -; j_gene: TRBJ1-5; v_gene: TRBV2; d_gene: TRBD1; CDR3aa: CASRGTASQPQHF; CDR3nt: TGTGCCAGCAGGGGGACAGCAAGTCAGCCCCAGCATTTT
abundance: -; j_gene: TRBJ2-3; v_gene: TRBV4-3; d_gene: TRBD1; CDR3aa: CASSQDQGADTQYF; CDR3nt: TGCGCCAGCAGCCAAGATCAGGGGGCAGATACGCAGTATTTT
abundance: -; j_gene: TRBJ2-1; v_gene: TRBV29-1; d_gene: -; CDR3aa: CSVVGGHNEQFF; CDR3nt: TGCAGCGTTGTGGGCGGGCACAATGAGCAGTTCTTC
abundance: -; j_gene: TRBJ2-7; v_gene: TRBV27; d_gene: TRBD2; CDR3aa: CASSLTSGGFYEQYF; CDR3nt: TGTGCCAGCAGTCTTACTAGCGGGGGGTTCTACGAGCAGTACTTC
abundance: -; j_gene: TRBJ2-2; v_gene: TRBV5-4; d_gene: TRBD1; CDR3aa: CASSSPGQGIGELFF; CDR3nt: TGTGCCAGCAGCTCCCCGGGACAGGGAATCGGGGAGCTGTTTTTT
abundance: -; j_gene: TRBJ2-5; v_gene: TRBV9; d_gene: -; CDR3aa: CASTVGTFKGETQYF; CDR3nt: TGTGCCAGCACCGTGGGGACATTCAAGGGGGAGACCCAGTACTTC
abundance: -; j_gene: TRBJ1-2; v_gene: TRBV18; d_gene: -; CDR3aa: CASSGERRGYTF; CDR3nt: TGTGCCAGTTCCGGGGAACGGAGGGGCTACACCTTC
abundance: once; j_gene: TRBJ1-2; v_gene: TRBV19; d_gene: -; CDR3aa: CASSVSSVYGYTF; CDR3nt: TGTGCCAGTAGTGTTTCTAGTGTTTATGGCTACACCTTC
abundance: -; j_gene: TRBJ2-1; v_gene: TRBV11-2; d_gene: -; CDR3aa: CASSEGGAGSYNEQFF; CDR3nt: TGTGCCAGCAGCGAGGGGGGGGCAGGGTCCTACAATGAGCAGTTCTTC
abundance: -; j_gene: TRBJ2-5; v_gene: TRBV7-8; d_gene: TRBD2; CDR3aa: CASSFSAGGRETQYF; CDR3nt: TGTGCCAGCAGCTTCTCAGCGGGAGGACGAGAGACCCAGTACTTC
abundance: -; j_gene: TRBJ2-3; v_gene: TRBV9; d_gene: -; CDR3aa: CASSVRGRTSTDTQYF; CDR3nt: TGTGCCAGCAGCGTGAGAGGAAGAACTAGCACAGATACGCAGTATTTT
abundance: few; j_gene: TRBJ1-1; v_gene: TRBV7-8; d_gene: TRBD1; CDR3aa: CASSLLSPRQGAYTEAFF; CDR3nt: TGTGCCAGCAGCTTACTCTCTCCCCGACAGGGGGCTTACACTGAAGCTTTCTTT
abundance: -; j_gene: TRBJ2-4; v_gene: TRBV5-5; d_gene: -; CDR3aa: CASSLTIAEGGKNIQYF; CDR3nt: TGTGCCAGCAGCTTGACCATCGCTGAGGGTGGCAAAAACATTCAGTACTTC
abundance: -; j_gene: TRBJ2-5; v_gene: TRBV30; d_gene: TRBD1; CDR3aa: CAWSGTGQETQYF; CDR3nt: TGCGCCTGGAGTGGGACAGGACAAGAGACCCAGTACTTC
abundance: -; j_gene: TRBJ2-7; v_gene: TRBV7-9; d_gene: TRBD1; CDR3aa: CASSHTGAREQYF; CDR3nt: TGTGCCAGCAGCCACACAGGGGCCCGCGAGCAGTACTTC
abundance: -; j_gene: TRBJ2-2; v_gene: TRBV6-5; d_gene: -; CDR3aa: CASSRVISNTGELFF; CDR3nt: TGTGCCAGCAGTCGAGTAATTTCGAACACCGGGGAGCTGTTTTTT
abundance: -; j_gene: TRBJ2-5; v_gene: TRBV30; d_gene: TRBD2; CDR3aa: CAWTPLLTLAGRETQYF; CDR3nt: TGTGCCTGGACCCCCTTATTAACGCTAGCGGGACGAGAGACCCAGTACTTC
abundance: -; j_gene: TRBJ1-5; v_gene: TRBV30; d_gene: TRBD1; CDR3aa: CAWSEGGPQPQHF; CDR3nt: TGTGCCTGGAGTGAAGGGGGCCCCCAGCCCCAGCATTTT
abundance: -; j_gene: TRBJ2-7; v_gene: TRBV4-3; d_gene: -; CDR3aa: CASSQGTGTYEQYF; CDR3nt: TGCGCCAGCAGCCAAGGGACCGGGACCTACGAGCAGTACTTC
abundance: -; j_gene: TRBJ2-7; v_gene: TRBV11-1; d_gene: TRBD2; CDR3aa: CASSATGGIGPQYF; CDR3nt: TGTGCCAGCTCCGCCACGGGAGGGATCGGACCACAGTACTTC
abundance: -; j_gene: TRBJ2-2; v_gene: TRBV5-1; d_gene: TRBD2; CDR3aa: CASNPGGLAGDAGELFF; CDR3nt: TGCGCCAGCAACCCCGGGGGACTAGCGGGAGATGCGGGGGAGCTGTTTTTT
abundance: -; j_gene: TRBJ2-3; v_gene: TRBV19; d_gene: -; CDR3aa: CASSIQRTDTQYF; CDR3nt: TGTGCCAGTAGTATACAGAGGACAGATACGCAGTATTTT